The present TCR beta chain was sequenced within a study of prognosis after radiotherapy for stage I lung cancer. This clonotype occurred many times. The CDR3 extends over 15 amino acids. V gave up 3 bases and J gave up 4 bases, with 18 bases separating them. The V gene's germline CDR1 is DFQATT and CDR2 SNEGSKA (reference sequence). Two rounds of multiplex PCR amplified TCR beta CDR3 from genomic DNA. The use of primers specific to each TRBV and TRBJ gene characterized first-round PCR. TCRdb itself ran the multiplex PCR reads through MiXCR, one entry per CDR3 protein. This sample has around 56,000 distinct CDR3 sequences, with about 26% found just once.

The receptor comes from a donor aged 50 or older with non-small cell lung cancer. Sequenced here: PBMCs, sampled before or after stereotactic body radiation therapy (not recorded which). The rearrangement uses TRBV20-1 and TRBJ2-5; maybe TRBD1 (5 bases). The CDR3 sequence is CSASLRTPPGETQYF. The CDR3 DNA sequence: TGCAGTGCTAGCCTACGGACACCCCCTGGAGAGACCCAGTACTTC.